Listed here are 31 T cell receptor beta chains from one sample, sequenced in a study of cytomegalovirus exposure and HLA in healthy donors. The primer mix had 60 Vbeta and 13 Jbeta primers. Sequencing was performed with immunoSEQ multiplex PCR; in TCRdb, only in-frame clones are kept and a portion is missing. The repertoire table contains some 46,000 clones. Sequenced sample: PBMCs. The receptors originated from a woman aged 25 to 39 in good health and CMV-seronegative.

The chain couples TRBV5-1 to TRBJ1-2; 10 nucleotides line up with TRBD1. V lost 3 bases to trimming and J lost 4 bases; unmatched junction nucleotides: 6. The germline CDR1 and CDR2 sequences are SGHRS and YFSETQ. The CDR3 consists of 15 residues. The CDR3 loop is CASSSGDRGGYGYTF. The CDR3 nucleotides are TGCGCCAGCAGCTCAGGGGACAGGGGTGGCTATGGCTACACCTTC.

CDR3 in amino acids: CASSQELAGVGAEQFF. The CDR3 DNA reads TGTGCCAGCAGCCAAGAGCTAGCGGGAGTGGGGGCTGAGCAGTTCTTC. The rearrangement uses TRBV4-2 and TRBJ2-1, with 10 nucleotides matching TRBD2. Germline V CDR1 and CDR2: LGHNA, YNFKEQ. The CDR3 is made up of 16 amino acids. V was pared by 0 bases and J by 9 bases, with 8 bases of the junction left unmatched.

The rearrangement uses TRBV6-1 and TRBJ2-5; 10 nucleotides agree with TRBD1. With V trimmed by 6 bases and J by 4 bases, 5 bases remained unmatched. The length of the CDR3 is 14 residues. From germline, CDR1 is MNHNS and CDR2 SASEGT. CDR3 nucleotides: TGTGCCAGCAGCTACCGGACAGGGGGAGAGACCCAGTACTTC. Translating gives CASSYRTGGETQYF.

The gene calls are TRBV7-3 and TRBJ1-5; D perhaps matches TRBD1 (6 bases). This CDR3 is built from 18 residues. Germline CDR1 and CDR2: SGHTA and FQGTGA. The V end was cut by 2 bases, the J end by 1 base, with 18 bases between. The CDR3 bases are TGTGCCAGCAGCTTAGGGCCCGGGAACAGGGAGAGCAATCAGCCCCAGCATTTT. As protein: CASSLGPGNRESNQPQHF. The complete variable domain, with remaining parts taken from reference TRBV7-3 and TRBJ1-5, reads GAGVSQTPSNKVTEKGKYVELRCDPISGHTALYWYRQSLGQGPEFLIYFQGTGAADDSGLPNDRFFAVRPEGSVSTLKIQRTERGDSAVYLCASSLGPGNRESNQPQHFGDGTRLSIL.

This sequence joins TRBV4-1 and TRBJ1-2; TRBD1 might be the D (6 bases). Germline V gives CDR1 MGHRA, CDR2 YSYEKL. V gave up 4 bases and J gave up 12 bases, with 21 bases separating them. The CDR3 is 14 residues long. Here the CDR3 reads CASSPWDNGAWDTF. The CDR3 nucleotides read TGCGCCAGCAGCCCCTGGGACAACGGCGCTTGGGACACCTTC.

The V gene is TRBV13, the J gene TRBJ2-7, with 14 bases lining up with TRBD2. Trimming took 5 bases from V and 3 from J; bases not matched to a gene: 9. The germline gives CDR1 PRHDT, CDR2 FYEKMQ (reference sequence). The CDR3 is made up of 17 amino acids. The chain's CDR3 is CASSKGTSGSYLYEQYF. CDR3 nucleotides: TGTGCCAGCAGCAAAGGGACTAGCGGGAGTTATCTCTACGAGCAGTACTTC. Variable domain in full (rest from reference TRBV13 and TRBJ2-7): AAGVIQSPRHLIKEKRETATLKCYPIPRHDTVYWYQQGPGQDPQFLISFYEKMQSDKGSIPDRFSAQQFSDYHSELNMSSLELGDSALYFCASSKGTSGSYLYEQYFGPGTRLTVT.

The genes are TRBV5-1 and TRBJ1-2; D possibly corresponds to TRBD1 (5 bases). This CDR3 has 14 amino acids. The V end lost 1 base, the J end lost 4 bases, and 11 bases lay between the germline ends. Per germline, CDR1 SGHRS and CDR2 YFSETQ. The CDR3 region has the DNA TGCGCCAGCAGCTTGCAAGGGGCGAGCTATGGCTACACCTTC. It yields the protein CASSLQGASYGYTF.

The chain couples TRBV7-9 to TRBJ2-3, with D perhaps TRBD1 (6 bases). Germline V CDR1 and CDR2: SEHNR, FQNEAQ (reference sequence). The CDR3 has 16 amino acids. V was shortened by 4 bases and J by 3 bases, with 17 bases between the two germline ends. The CDR3: CASSSVRPQGTDTQYF. The CDR3 nucleotides read TGTGCCAGCAGCTCCGTCCGGCCCCAGGGGACAGATACGCAGTATTTT.

The rearrangement uses TRBV6-1 and TRBJ2-7; D not resolved. V lost 1 base and J 6 bases, leaving 4 bases between the germline ends. The CDR3 consists of 11 residues. The germline V gene encodes CDR1 MNHNS and CDR2 SASEGT. The CDR3 bases are TGTGCCAGCAGTGAAGTAATCGAGCAGTACTTC. Translation: CASSEVIEQYF.

This chain joins TRBV18 and TRBJ1-5, with D perhaps matching TRBD1 (6 bases). The germline gives CDR1 KGHSH, CDR2 LQKENI. The V and J ends lost 6 bases and 0 bases respectively, with 15 bases between them. The CDR3 totals 16 residues. CDR3 sequence (DNA): TGTGCCAGCTCGGGAGGGGGAGGCAATAGCAATCAGCCCCAGCATTTT. Residues: CASSGGGGNSNQPQHF.

The rearrangement uses TRBV30 and TRBJ2-2; maybe TRBD2 (6 bases). This CDR3 is 14 amino acids long. Germline CDR1 GTSNPN, CDR2 SVGIG (reference sequence). CDR3 nucleotides: TGTGGGGGGAGGTCGTTCGCGAACACCGGGGAGCTGTTTTTT. As protein: CGGRSFANTGELFF.

This rearrangement joins TRBV19 to TRBJ1-4; 7 nucleotides agree with TRBD1. CDR1 and CDR2 (germline): LNHDA, SQIVND (reference sequence). V trimming: 4 bases; J trimming: 5 bases; junction bases outside the gene matches: 4. This CDR3 is 14 amino acids long. DNA of the CDR3: TGTGCCAGTAGTACGGGACAGATAAATGAAAAACTGTTTTTT. It codes for CASSTGQINEKLFF.

The V and J genes are TRBV5-6 and TRBJ2-2; 8 nucleotides agree with TRBD2. Germline loops: CDR1 SGHDT, CDR2 YYEEEE. The CDR3 sequence is 17 residues long. V shed 0 bases and J 7 bases; nucleotides not matched to a gene: 11. This CDR3 is CASSLVNGRAGSGELFF. CDR3 coding DNA: TGTGCCAGCAGCTTGGTTAACGGGAGGGCTGGCAGCGGGGAGCTGTTTTTT.

The chain's CDR3 is CASSIVGRGLSNGYTF. CDR3 in DNA: TGTGCCAGTAGTATCGTCGGCAGGGGGTTATCTAATGGCTACACCTTC. The chain combines TRBV19 with TRBJ1-2; TRBD1 agrees at 7 bases. CDR1 is LNHDA, CDR2 SQIVND, per germline (reference sequence). V lost 3 bases and J lost 6; bases outside the gene matches: 13. The CDR3 contains 16 residues.

The CDR3 DNA reads TGTGCCAGCAGAGGGACAGGGTGGCTCGGGGAGCTGTTTTTT. Its protein product is CASRGTGWLGELFF. J is TRBJ2-2 and V is TRBV6-1, with 9 nucleotides matching TRBD1. V lost 6 bases and J lost 7; bases outside the gene matches: 6. Germline assignment: CDR1 MNHNS and CDR2 SASEGT. This CDR3 is built from 14 residues.

V gene TRBV11-3 combines with J gene TRBJ1-2; 9 positions agree with TRBD1. Per the germline V gene, CDR1 is SGHNT and CDR2 is YENEEA. The ends lost 4 bases at V and 3 bases at J; junction bases unmatched: 3. The CDR3 spans 14 residues. The CDR3 loop reads CASSWGQGDYGYTF. CDR3 coding DNA: TGTGCCAGCAGCTGGGGACAGGGAGACTATGGCTACACCTTC.

CDR3 in DNA: TGCAGCGTTGGGACTAGAGGGAGTATTGATGAGCAGTTCTTC. Protein sequence: CSVGTRGSIDEQFF. This sequence joins TRBV29-1 and TRBJ2-1, with 7 bases that match TRBD2. CDR3 size: 14 residues. V shed 4 bases and J 8 bases; nucleotides not matched to a gene: 11. Germline loops: CDR1 SQVTM, CDR2 ANQGSEA.

V and J are TRBV2 and TRBJ2-5; unclear D gene. V dropped 6 bases and J dropped 4 bases, with 6 bases sitting between them. There are 11 residues in the CDR3. Germline V gene lookup returns CDR1 SNHLY and CDR2 FYNNEI. CDR3 DNA sequence: TGTGCCAGCAGGCGGCGAGAGACCCAGTACTTC. It is translated as CASRRRETQYF.

The chain combines TRBV5-1 with TRBJ1-1; 8 positions agree with TRBD1. J gave up 4 bases and V 4 bases, and 6 bases lay outside the gene matches. From germline, CDR1 is SGHRS and CDR2 YFSETQ. The CDR3 spans 14 residues. The CDR3: CASSPGQVGTEAFF. The CDR3 nucleotides are TGCGCCAGCAGCCCGGGACAGGTGGGCACTGAAGCTTTCTTT.

This chain connects TRBV28 to TRBJ2-7; 9 bases are a match to TRBD2. The CDR3 length is 15 residues. Germline lookup yields CDR1 MDHEN and CDR2 SYDVKM. V lost 5 bases and J lost 4; bases outside the gene matches: 9. CDR3 nucleotide sequence: TGTGCCAGCAGTCTCCGCCCTAGCGGGAAGTACGAGCAGTACTTC. Amino acid sequence: CASSLRPSGKYEQYF.

This chain joins TRBV5-1 and TRBJ2-3; TRBD1 might be the D (5 bases). Trimming left V 0 bases short and J 3 bases short, with 14 bases between. This CDR3 spans 16 amino acids. Germline loops: CDR1 SGHRS, CDR2 YFSETQ. This chain's CDR3 is CASSLARVERTDTQYF. The DNA for the CDR3 is TGCGCCAGCAGCTTGGCCAGGGTTGAGCGAACAGATACGCAGTATTTT.

About this clone itself: An end of the junction differs from the germline gene, which may be a read error. This rearrangement joins TRBV13 to TRBJ2-7, with a weak D call TRBD1 (5 bases). Per the germline V gene, CDR1 is PRHDT and CDR2 is FYEKMQ (reference sequence). The CDR3 has 14 residues. The CDR3 region has the DNA TGTGCCAGCAGCCTAGGGGCATCCTCCTACGAGCAGTACTTC. It codes for CASSLGASSYEQYF.

CDR3 nucleotide sequence: TGTGCCAGCAGGGCCGGGGGGGGCCGAACCTACGAGCAGTACTTC. This codes for CASRAGGGRTYEQYF. The chain has TRBV28 and TRBJ2-7; 8 bases fit TRBD2. The CDR3 is 15 amino acids. Germline values: CDR1 MDHEN, CDR2 SYDVKM. After removal of 6 bases from V and 2 bases from J, the junction contained 9 bases not matched to a gene.

This chain connects TRBV6-5 to TRBJ1-5; D remains unclear. Germline CDR1 is MNHEY and CDR2 is SVGAGI. Between the trimmed V and J ends, which lost 6 bases and 4 bases, there was a span of 10 bases. The CDR3 extends over 13 amino acids. CDR3 nucleotides: TGTGCCAGCAGCCCACGCGGGAATCAGCCCCAGCATTTT. Protein product: CASSPRGNQPQHF.

The chain couples TRBV5-1 to TRBJ1-1; tentative D call: TRBD1 (5 bases). V gave up 0 bases and J gave up 1 base, with 7 bases separating them. This CDR3 is built from 14 residues. Germline V gives CDR1 SGHRS, CDR2 YFSETQ. The CDR3 region has the DNA TGCGCCAGCAGCTTGGGACAGAAGAACACTGAAGCTTTCTTT. This sequence encodes CASSLGQKNTEAFF.

The chain uses TRBV7-8 and TRBJ2-1, with a weak D call TRBD1 (5 bases). Germline V gene sequence: CDR1 SGHVS, CDR2 FQNEAQ. CDR3 size: 16 residues. Trimming cost V 5 bases and J 5 bases, with 19 bases left between them. CDR3 sequence (DNA): TGTGCCAGCAGCCCGGCAGGTGGCGGACATAACAATGAGCAGTTCTTC. This encodes CASSPAGGGHNNEQFF.

The V gene is TRBV18, the J gene TRBJ2-5; 10 positions agree with TRBD1. V lost 1 base, J lost 5 bases, and 4 bases stayed unmatched. From germline, CDR1 is KGHSH and CDR2 LQKENI. This CDR3 comprises 15 residues. This chain's CDR3 is CASSPLGTGVETQYF. CDR3 DNA sequence: TGTGCCAGCTCACCACTAGGGACAGGGGTGGAGACCCAGTACTTC.

V gene TRBV4-2 combines with J gene TRBJ2-5; possible D gene TRBD2, 5 bases. Germline lookup yields CDR1 LGHNA and CDR2 YNFKEQ. This CDR3 spans 13 amino acids. V was trimmed by 1 base and J by 5 bases, leaving 8 bases between them. The CDR3 DNA sequence: TGTGCCAGCAGCCAAGGCAGGAGGGAGACCCAGTACTTC. Protein sequence: CASSQGRRETQYF.

The gene calls are TRBV6-1 and TRBJ1-5; 7 positions agree with TRBD1. The ends lost 4 bases at V and 5 bases at J; junction bases unmatched: 2. This CDR3 has 13 residues. The germline V gene encodes CDR1 MNHNS and CDR2 SASEGT. The CDR3 sequence is CASSATGDQPQHF. The CDR3 region has the DNA TGTGCCAGCAGTGCCACAGGGGATCAGCCCCAGCATTTT.

The rearrangement uses TRBV7-3 and TRBJ2-7, with 7 bases that match TRBD2. Losses at the gene ends were 1 base for V and 4 bases for J; bases not matched to a gene: 7. The germline V gene encodes CDR1 SGHTA and CDR2 FQGTGA. CDR3 length: 15 amino acids. CDR3 nucleotide sequence: TGTGCCAGCAGCTTAAAATCAAGCGGGAATTACGAGCAGTACTTC. Protein: CASSLKSSGNYEQYF.

The chain links TRBV7-2 to TRBJ2-7, with a possible D match to TRBD1 (5 bases). The CDR3 contains 13 residues. The germline gives CDR1 SGHTA, CDR2 FQGNSA. V was pared by 5 bases and J by 5 bases, with 13 bases between. Here the CDR3 DNA reads TGTGCCAGCAGCACAAGCAGGGTCGACGAGCAGTACTTC. This translates into CASSTSRVDEQYF.